These T cell receptor beta chains were read from a single sample in a study of cytomegalovirus exposure and HLA in healthy donors. Sequencing was performed with immunoSEQ multiplex PCR; in TCRdb, only in-frame clones are kept and a portion is missing. The data show approximately 210,000 clones, approximately 83% seen once. The source material was PBMCs. These receptors were collected from a woman aged 50 to 65 in good health and CMV-seropositive. Both conserved end residues are part of each CDR3.

v_gene: TRBV11-2
j_gene: TRBJ2-7
CDR3aa: CASSLAGGMVSYEQYF

v_gene: TRBV12-2
j_gene: TRBJ1-5
CDR3aa: CASRLADPGQGAKKLTNQPQHF

v_gene: TRBV7-2
j_gene: TRBJ2-5
CDR3aa: CASSPQGTGVQETQYF

v_gene: TRBV11-2
j_gene: TRBJ1-1
CDR3aa: CASSLELYTEAFF

v_gene: TRBV30
j_gene: TRBJ2-3
CDR3aa: CAWSRDSSTDTQYF

v_gene: TRBV2
j_gene: TRBJ2-7
CDR3aa: CASSVYSYEQYF

v_gene: TRBV19
j_gene: TRBJ1-2
CDR3aa: CASSTRDRTKGDYGYTF

v_gene: TRBV5-6
j_gene: TRBJ2-1
CDR3aa: CASSPEGTSGVWAYNEQFF

v_gene: TRBV19
j_gene: TRBJ2-7
CDR3aa: CASSLRWAGGYEQYF

v_gene: TRBV11-2
j_gene: TRBJ2-3
CDR3aa: CASSYGRSTDTQYF

v_gene: TRBV7-9
j_gene: TRBJ1-1
CDR3aa: CASSLGNRMNTEAFF

v_gene: TRBV29-1
j_gene: TRBJ1-1
CDR3aa: CSVLQGLNTEAFF

v_gene: TRBV7-3
j_gene: TRBJ2-3
CDR3aa: CASSSTSGTDTQYF

v_gene: TRBV5-1
j_gene: TRBJ1-1
CDR3aa: CASSSNVVPEAFF

v_gene: TRBV5-4
j_gene: TRBJ1-1
CDR3aa: CASSLVGATEAFF

v_gene: TRBV7-3
j_gene: TRBJ2-1
CDR3aa: CASSFSPASGRYNEQFF

v_gene: TRBV7-3
j_gene: TRBJ1-6
CDR3aa: CASSSGGANSPLHF

v_gene: TRBV18
j_gene: TRBJ1-3
CDR3aa: CASSLGTPNSGNTIYF

v_gene: TRBV30
j_gene: TRBJ2-7
CDR3aa: CAWSGLGQGGSYEQYF

v_gene: TRBV7-2
j_gene: TRBJ2-7
CDR3aa: CASSLDRRGGQGEQYF

v_gene: TRBV7-2
j_gene: TRBJ2-1
CDR3aa: CASSTTGGGYNEQFF

v_gene: TRBV7-8
j_gene: TRBJ2-1
CDR3aa: CASSAHFGGSSYNEQFF

v_gene: TRBV4-1
j_gene: TRBJ1-5
CDR3aa: CASSQGQGNQPQHF

v_gene: TRBV6-5
j_gene: TRBJ2-4
CDR3aa: CASSYSSFAKNIQYF

v_gene: TRBV30
j_gene: TRBJ1-1
CDR3aa: CAWSPRGQGNTEAFF

v_gene: TRBV7-9
j_gene: TRBJ1-6
CDR3aa: CASSSYGGGDRSPLHF

v_gene: TRBV7-8
j_gene: TRBJ2-1
CDR3aa: CASSLGGRDEQFF

v_gene: TRBV5-6
j_gene: TRBJ2-1
CDR3aa: CASSFVLQGPWSYNEQFF

v_gene: TRBV10-2
j_gene: TRBJ2-5
CDR3aa: CASLGALLETQYF

v_gene: TRBV28
j_gene: TRBJ1-2
CDR3aa: CASSPINRDNYGYTF

v_gene: TRBV5-6
j_gene: TRBJ2-7
CDR3aa: CASRKTQGGSLYEQYF

v_gene: TRBV6-5
j_gene: TRBJ2-3
CDR3aa: CASSLIENTDTQYF

v_gene: TRBV18
j_gene: TRBJ1-1
CDR3aa: CASAGGVTEAFF

v_gene: TRBV7-2
j_gene: TRBJ1-4
CDR3aa: CASSSQAGANEKLFF

v_gene: TRBV19
j_gene: TRBJ1-6
CDR3aa: CASSIWDRSNSPLHF

v_gene: TRBV9
j_gene: TRBJ2-3
CDR3aa: CASSARDRGGDTQYF

v_gene: TRBV9
j_gene: TRBJ1-3
CDR3aa: CASSGLLTIPGNTIYF

v_gene: TRBV7-9
j_gene: TRBJ1-5
CDR3aa: CASSFGNNNQPQHF

v_gene: TRBV2
j_gene: TRBJ1-2
CDR3aa: CASSADRDYGYTF

v_gene: TRBV7-2
j_gene: TRBJ2-2
CDR3aa: CASREGTANTGELFF

v_gene: TRBV7-2
j_gene: TRBJ1-2
CDR3aa: CASSLLNLPGQANYGYTF

v_gene: TRBV21-1
j_gene: TRBJ1-1
CDR3aa: CASSEGQRNTEAFF

v_gene: TRBV7-9
j_gene: TRBJ2-1
CDR3aa: CASSLKFAGPYNEQFF

v_gene: TRBV29-1
j_gene: TRBJ1-1
CDR3aa: CSLRRGNTEAFF

v_gene: TRBV7-8
j_gene: TRBJ2-2
CDR3aa: CASSLAGRYTGELFF

v_gene: TRBV27
j_gene: TRBJ1-1
CDR3aa: CASSLEAGNTEAFF

v_gene: TRBV28
j_gene: TRBJ2-7
CDR3aa: CASSRGSGRLSYEQYF

v_gene: TRBV9
j_gene: TRBJ2-1
CDR3aa: CASSVGGGPSSYNEQFF

v_gene: TRBV29-1
j_gene: TRBJ2-5
CDR3aa: CSVGRGETQYF

v_gene: TRBV6-1
j_gene: TRBJ1-4
CDR3aa: CASSEAVRGSATNEKLFF

v_gene: TRBV18
j_gene: TRBJ1-2
CDR3aa: CASSFMGQNYGYTF